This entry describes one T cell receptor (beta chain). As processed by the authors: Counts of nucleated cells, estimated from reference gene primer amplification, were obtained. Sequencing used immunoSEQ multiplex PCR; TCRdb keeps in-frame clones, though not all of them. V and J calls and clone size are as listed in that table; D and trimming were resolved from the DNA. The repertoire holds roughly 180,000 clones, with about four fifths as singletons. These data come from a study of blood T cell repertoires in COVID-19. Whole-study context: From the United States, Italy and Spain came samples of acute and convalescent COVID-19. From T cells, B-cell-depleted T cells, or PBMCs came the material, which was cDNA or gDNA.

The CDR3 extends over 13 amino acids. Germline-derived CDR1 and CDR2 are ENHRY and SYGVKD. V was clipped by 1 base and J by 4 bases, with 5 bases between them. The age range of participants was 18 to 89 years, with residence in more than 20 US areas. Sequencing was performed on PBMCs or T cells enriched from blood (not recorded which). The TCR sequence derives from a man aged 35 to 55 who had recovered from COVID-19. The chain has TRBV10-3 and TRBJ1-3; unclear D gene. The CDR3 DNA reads TGTGCCATCAGTGAGTTCGGGGGAAACACCATATATTTT. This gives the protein CAISEFGGNTIYF.